The entry below gives a single TCR beta chain sequence along with its context. The specificity of this receptor is unknown. Base qualities are not at hand, and no much larger clone is one base apart. Healthy HIV-negative adults with no recently reported acute infections or vaccinations were included as donors. Every donor was a Caucasian adult residing in Nashville, Tennessee, USA. For unsorted samples, some 90 million PBMCs were counted and genomic DNA was extracted with the QIAamp DNA Blood Mini kit. Blood was collected by leukapheresis, and PBMCs were isolated by Ficoll-Histopaque density gradient centrifugation and then cryopreserved in liquid nitrogen vapor phase. The data were taken from a study of shared clonotypes between healthy human individuals (TCRdb year 2020). As for the study more broadly: A couple of women and a few men aged 18 to 49 years were included in the cohort. To increase sequencing depth and limit assay-specific biases, TCR repertoire library preparation and sequencing were carried out by different laboratories using diverse techniques. Between about 0.9 and 9 billion PBMCs per donor were obtained by leukapheresis. The study deeply sequenced blood TCR repertoires of several healthy adults to estimate repertoire size and the extent of clonotype sharing between individuals.

Results the study describes overall, beyond this receptor: Because the study included a small number of donors, the genetic and exposure-history diversity represented was limited. Pairwise subsampling led to the expectation that sequencing depth would affect the degree of clonotype sharing among donors. Sampling was restricted to blood, and TCR repertoires in tissues likely differ from the TCR repertoires found in blood.

The CDR3 contains 15 residues, cysteine and phenylalanine counted. Of the read, only the CDR3 DNA is kept; its 45 bases are in frame from base 1. Per the germline V gene, SGHVS is the CDR1 and FQNEAQ is the CDR2. V has 2 bases trimmed and J has 7 bases trimmed; junction bases matching no gene number 6. Using the deep immunoSEQ assay, multiplex PCR amplified TCR CDR3 regions from genomic DNA. Genomic DNA extracted from each cell subset was distributed evenly over all wells of several immunoSEQ 96-well plates, and each plate served as one replicate. Each replicate PCR for unsorted PBMC received 300 to 350 ng genomic DNA, equal to 30,000 or so T cell genomes. Ten immunoSEQ deep assay plates were used to sequence unsorted PBMC genomic DNA. Purified libraries were measured with a Qubit 3.0 fluorometer, size-checked on a Bioanalyzer 2100, and measured again with the KAPA Library Quantification kit. A separate single-read 150-cycle Illumina NextSeq 550 flow cell was used to sequence each immunoSEQ 96-well plate. The authors' pipeline ran thus. The immunoSEQ output contained only junctional sequences without quality scores, so filtering could not match that applied to full-length reads. To assign V/J genes and CDR3, sequences were annotated using PyIR, a Python wrapper for IgBLAST v1.9, with IMGT germline references. Reads were filtered out if the reads had weak V/J assignments (E-value above 1e-6), no CDR3, stop codons, out-of-frame junctions, or ambiguous translated residues. V3J clonotypes were defined as sequences sharing an identical inferred V gene, J gene, and CDR3 amino acid sequence. The percentage overlap between two repertoires was calculated by dividing the number of shared unique clonotypes by the size of the smaller repertoire. Three approaches were used to assess repertoire richness: RTK rarefaction, the Chao1 estimator, and Recon v2.1 estimates of unobserved clonotypes. Imported from immuneACCESS, the table was reduced by TCRdb to in-frame sequences with V and J called. These copies leave out some clones; in studies compared against another copy, an unresolved V gene accounts for under half, and the cause of the remainder is not known. For V, J and clone size, that table is used; D and trimming come from the DNA. The sample records approximately 470,000 clones, 70% to 80% of which are singletons. About 11% of the sample is taken by the ten largest.

The chain is made from TRBV7-8 and TRBJ1-5; 9 bases in between match TRBD1. Sequenced: PBMCs. This sequence originates from a woman between 35 and 50 years old in good health. Some clones in this sample may be carry-over from other donors' samples. CDR3 region: CASSLLQGARQPQHF. The sequenced DNA: TGTGCCAGCAGCTTACTACAGGGGGCGAGGCAGCCCCAGCATTTT.